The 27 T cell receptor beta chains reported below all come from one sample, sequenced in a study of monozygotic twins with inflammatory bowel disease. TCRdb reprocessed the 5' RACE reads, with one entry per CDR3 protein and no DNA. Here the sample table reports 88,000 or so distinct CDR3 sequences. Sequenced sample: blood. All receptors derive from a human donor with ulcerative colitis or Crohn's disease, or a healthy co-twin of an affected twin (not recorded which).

The CDR3 loop is CATSRGVSGAYTEAFF. The chain has TRBV15 and TRBJ1-1; TCRdb calls TRBD1, which cannot be checked without DNA. Germline CDR1 reads LNHNV; CDR2 reads YYDKDF (reference sequence). This CDR3 is built from 16 residues.

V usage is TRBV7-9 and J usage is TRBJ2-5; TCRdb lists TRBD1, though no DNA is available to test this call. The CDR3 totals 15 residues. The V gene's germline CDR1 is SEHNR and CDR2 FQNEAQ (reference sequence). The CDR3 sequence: CASSSPGPTPETQYF.

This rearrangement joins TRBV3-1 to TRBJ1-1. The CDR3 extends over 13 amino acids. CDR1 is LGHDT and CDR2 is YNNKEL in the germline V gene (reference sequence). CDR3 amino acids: CASSQLAAVEAFF.

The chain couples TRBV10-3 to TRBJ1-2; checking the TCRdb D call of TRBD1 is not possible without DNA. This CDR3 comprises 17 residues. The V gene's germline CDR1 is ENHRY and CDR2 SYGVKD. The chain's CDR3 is CAISERAGGAALHGYTF.

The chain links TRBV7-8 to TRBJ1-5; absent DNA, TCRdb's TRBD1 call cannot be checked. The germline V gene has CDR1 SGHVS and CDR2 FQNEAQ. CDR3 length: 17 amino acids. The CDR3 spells CASSSAIWTGGNQPQHF. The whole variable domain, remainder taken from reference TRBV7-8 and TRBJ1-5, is GAGVSQSPRYKVAKRGQDVALRCDPISGHVSLFWYQQALGQGPEFLTYFQNEAQLDKSGLPSDRFFAERPEGSVSTLKIQRTQQEDSAVYLCASSSAIWTGGNQPQHFGDGTRLSIL.

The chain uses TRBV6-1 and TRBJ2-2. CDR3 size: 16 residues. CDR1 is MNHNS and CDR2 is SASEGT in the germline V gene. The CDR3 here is CASSVRLPANTGELFF.

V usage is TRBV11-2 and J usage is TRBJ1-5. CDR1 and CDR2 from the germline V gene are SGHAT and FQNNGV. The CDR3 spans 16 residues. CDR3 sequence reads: CASSLGGRGVGQPQHF.

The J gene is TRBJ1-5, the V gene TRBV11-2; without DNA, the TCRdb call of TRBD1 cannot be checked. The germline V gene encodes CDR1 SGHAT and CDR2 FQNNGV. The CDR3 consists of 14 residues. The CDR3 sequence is CASSPGQGPQPQHF.

The CDR3 here is CASSRAAGTEAFF. This rearrangement joins TRBV5-6 to TRBJ1-1. The CDR3 covers 13 residues. Germline V CDR1 and CDR2: SGHDT, YYEEEE.

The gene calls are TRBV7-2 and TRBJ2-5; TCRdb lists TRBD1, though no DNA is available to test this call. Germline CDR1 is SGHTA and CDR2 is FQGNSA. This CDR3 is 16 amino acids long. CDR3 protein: CASSYPRGAGRETQYF.

The CDR3 here is CASSQDPGSADTQYF. The rearrangement joins TRBV3-1 to TRBJ2-3; TCRdb returns TRBD1, unconfirmable since there is no DNA. The CDR3 length is 15 residues. Germline V gene data show CDR1 as LGHDT and CDR2 as YNNKEL (reference sequence).

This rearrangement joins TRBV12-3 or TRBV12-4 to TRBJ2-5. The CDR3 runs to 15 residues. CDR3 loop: CASTLRVGGLETQYF.

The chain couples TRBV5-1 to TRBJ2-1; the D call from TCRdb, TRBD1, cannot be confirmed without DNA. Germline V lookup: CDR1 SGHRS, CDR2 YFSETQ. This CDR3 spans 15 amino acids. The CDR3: CASSFGQGDNNEQFF.

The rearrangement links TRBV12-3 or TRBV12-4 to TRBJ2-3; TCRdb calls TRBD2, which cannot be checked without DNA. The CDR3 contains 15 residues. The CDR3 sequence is CASIPRDPSTDTQYF.

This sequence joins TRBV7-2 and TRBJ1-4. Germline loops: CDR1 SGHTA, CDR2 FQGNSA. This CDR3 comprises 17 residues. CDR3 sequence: CASSLVFAGGRGEKLFF.

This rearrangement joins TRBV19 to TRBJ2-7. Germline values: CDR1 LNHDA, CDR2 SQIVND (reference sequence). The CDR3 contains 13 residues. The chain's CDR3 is CASSIGLSYEQYF.

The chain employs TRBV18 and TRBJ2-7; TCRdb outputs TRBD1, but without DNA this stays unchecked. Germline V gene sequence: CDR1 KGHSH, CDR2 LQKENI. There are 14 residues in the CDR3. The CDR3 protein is CASSPPDRTYEQYF.

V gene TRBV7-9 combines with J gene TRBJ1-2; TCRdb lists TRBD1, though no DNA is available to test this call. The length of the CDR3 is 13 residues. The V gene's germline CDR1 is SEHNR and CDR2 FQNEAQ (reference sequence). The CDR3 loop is CASSAQATGGYTF.

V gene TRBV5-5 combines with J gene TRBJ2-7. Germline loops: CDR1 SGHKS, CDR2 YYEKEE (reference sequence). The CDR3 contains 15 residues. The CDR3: CASSLTQGSAYEQYF.

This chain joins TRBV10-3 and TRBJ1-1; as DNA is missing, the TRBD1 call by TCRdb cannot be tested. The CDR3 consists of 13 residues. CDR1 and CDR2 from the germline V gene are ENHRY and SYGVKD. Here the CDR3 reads CAISARGGTEAFF.

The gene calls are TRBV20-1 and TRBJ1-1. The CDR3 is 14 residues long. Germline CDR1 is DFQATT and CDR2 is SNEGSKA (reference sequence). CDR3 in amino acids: CSALFRAGDTEAFF.

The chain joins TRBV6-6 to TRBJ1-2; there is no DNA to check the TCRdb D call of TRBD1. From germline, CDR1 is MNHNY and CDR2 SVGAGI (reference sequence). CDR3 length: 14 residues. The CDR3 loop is CASSPSGDGYGYTF.

CDR3: CASSPQQGGTEAFF. The chain recombines TRBV5-1 with TRBJ1-1; the TCRdb call, TRBD1, lacks DNA for checking. The CDR3 loop spans 14 amino acids. In germline, CDR1 is SGHRS, CDR2 YFSETQ.

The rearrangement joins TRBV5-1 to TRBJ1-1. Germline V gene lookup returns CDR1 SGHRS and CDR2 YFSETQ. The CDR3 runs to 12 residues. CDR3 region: CASSLDRIEAFF.

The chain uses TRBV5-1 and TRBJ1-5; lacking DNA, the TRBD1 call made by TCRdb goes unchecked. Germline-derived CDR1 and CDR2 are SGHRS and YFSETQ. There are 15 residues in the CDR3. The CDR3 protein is CASSWWGGSNQPQHF.

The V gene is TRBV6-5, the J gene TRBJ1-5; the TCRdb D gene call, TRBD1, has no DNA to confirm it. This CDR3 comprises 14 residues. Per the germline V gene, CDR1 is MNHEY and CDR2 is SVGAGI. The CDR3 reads CASSYSQGGQPQHF.

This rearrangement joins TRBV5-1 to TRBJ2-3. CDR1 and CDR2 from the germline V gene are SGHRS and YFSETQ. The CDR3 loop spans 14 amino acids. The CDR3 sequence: CASGGGYSTDTQYF.